What follows are 28 T cell receptor beta chains derived from one specimen sequenced in a study of identical twins. TCRdb re-analysed the 5' RACE reads in MiXCR, keeping a single row per CDR3 protein. The data hold 500,000 or so distinct CDR3 sequences, with about 20% observed a single time. These data also formed part of another study, on T cells expressing NK-cell markers.

Sequencing used CD4+ T cells sorted from blood. These receptors came from a woman in her late teens or twenties in good health.

This clonotype was observed a handful of times. The J gene is TRBJ2-3, the V gene TRBV5-1; 13 positions agree with TRBD2. The CDR3 loop spans 16 amino acids. The V gene end was trimmed by 4 bases and the J gene end by 6 bases; junction bases not matched to a gene: 8. Germline V gene data show CDR1 as SGHRS and CDR2 as YFSETQ. CDR3 sequence reads: CASSLRTSGGSDTQYF. For the CDR3, the DNA is TGCGCCAGCAGCCTCCGGACTAGCGGGGGAAGTGATACGCAGTATTTT.

This clonotype was seen a handful of times. The chain recombines TRBV5-1 with TRBJ2-7; a possible D gene is TRBD2 (6 bases). The CDR3 has 15 residues. With 3 bases removed from V and 6 bases from J, the gap between germline ends came to 19 bases. Per germline, CDR1 SGHRS and CDR2 YFSETQ. The DNA of the CDR3 is TGCGCCAGCAGCTCGCCTGACGGGAGTCTATTCGAGCAGTACTTC. This encodes CASSSPDGSLFEQYF. Filled out from reference TRBV5-1 and TRBJ2-7, the complete variable domain reads KAGVTQTPRYLIKTRGQQVTLSCSPISGHRSVSWYQQTPGQGLQFLFEYFSETQRNKGNFPGRFSGRQFSNSRSEMNVSTLELGDSALYLCASSSPDGSLFEQYFGPGTRLTVT.

The chain employs TRBV20-1 and TRBJ2-5; D might be TRBD2 (6 bases). The V and J ends lost 2 bases and 3 bases respectively, with 7 bases between them. Germline CDR1 and CDR2: DFQATT and SNEGSKA (reference sequence). The CDR3 loop spans 12 amino acids. The CDR3 sequence: CSARWGEETQYF. As DNA, the CDR3 is TGCAGTGCTAGATGGGGGGAAGAGACCCAGTACTTC.

The sample holds many counts of this clonotype. CDR3 coding DNA: TGCGCCAGCAGCTTGCGGCGGGACACTGAAGCTTTCTTT. Encoded protein: CASSLRRDTEAFF. The rearrangement links TRBV5-1 to TRBJ1-1, with D unclear. Germline assignment: CDR1 SGHRS and CDR2 YFSETQ. The CDR3 is made up of 13 amino acids. Trimming removed 1 base at V and 3 bases at J, with 7 bases between.

The chain is built from TRBV20-1 and TRBJ2-7; D not certain. The V and J ends lost 3 bases and 2 bases respectively, with 11 bases between them. CDR1 is DFQATT and CDR2 is SNEGSKA in the germline V gene (reference sequence). This CDR3 comprises 13 residues. CDR3 sequence: CSASHPATYEQYF. The DNA for the CDR3 is TGCAGTGCTAGTCATCCGGCCACCTACGAGCAGTACTTC.

This clonotype turned up a few times. J is TRBJ2-5 and V is TRBV9; 11 bases fit TRBD2. This CDR3 is 17 amino acids long. Germline V gene sequence: CDR1 SGDLS, CDR2 YYNGEE. With 2 bases clipped from V and 5 bases from J, the junction kept 11 bases outside the gene matches. CDR3 residues: CASSVIFLAGGGETQYF. The CDR3 DNA sequence: TGTGCCAGCAGCGTCATTTTTCTAGCGGGAGGTGGTGAGACCCAGTACTTC. The full variable domain, in which reference TRBV9 and TRBJ2-5 provide the parts outside the CDR3, is DSGVTQTPKHLITATGQRVTLRCSPRSGDLSVYWYQQSLDQGLQFLIQYYNGEERAKGNILERFSAQQFPDLHSELNLSSLELGDSALYFCASSVIFLAGGGETQYFGPGTRLLVL.

This clonotype was seen only once. The chain uses TRBV12-3 or TRBV12-4 and TRBJ2-1, with 12 bases lining up with TRBD2. The CDR3 is 16 amino acids. Unmatched junction bases numbered 12, after V lost 5 bases and J lost 10 bases. The CDR3 nucleotides are TGTGCCAGCAGTCTCCGACTAGCGGGGGCCGGGGGGGAGCAGTTCTTC. Its translation: CASSLRLAGAGGEQFF.

The V gene is TRBV30, the J gene TRBJ1-1, with a weak D call TRBD1 (6 bases). This CDR3 has 16 residues. The V and J ends lost 0 bases and 5 bases respectively, with 19 bases between them. Germline CDR1 is GTSNPN and CDR2 is SVGIG (reference sequence). The DNA of the CDR3 is TGTGCCTGGAGTGTATTCGGCGGGGGCGCAGAGACTGAAGCTTTCTTT. It specifies CAWSVFGGGAETEAFF. Combining the CDR3 with reference TRBV30 and TRBJ1-1 gives the whole variable domain SQTIHQWPATLVQPVGSPLSLECTVEGTSNPNLYWYRQAAGRGLQLLFYSVGIGQISSEVPQNLSASRPQDRQFILSSKKLLLSDSGFYLCAWSVFGGGAETEAFFGQGTRLTVV.

This clonotype was seen a few times. The chain uses TRBV27 and TRBJ2-2, with D possibly being TRBD2 (6 bases). Trimming took 5 bases from V and 3 from J, leaving 16 bases between them. The CDR3 is made up of 16 amino acids. Germline V gene lookup returns CDR1 MNHEY and CDR2 SMNVEV (reference sequence). DNA of the CDR3: TGTGCCAGCAGTGAATTCTCTGCGGGGTACACCGGGGAGCTGTTTTTT. The encoded protein is CASSEFSAGYTGELFF.

This clonotype occurred a few times. The chain has TRBV10-2 and TRBJ2-7, with D unclear. CDR1 is WSHSY and CDR2 is SAAADI in the germline V gene. The V end was cut by 3 bases, the J end by 8 bases, with 8 bases between. This CDR3 has 11 amino acids. The CDR3 loop reads CASSEDSQQYF. The CDR3 nucleotides are TGCGCCAGCAGTGAAGACTCCCAGCAGTACTTC.

The chain has TRBV20-1 and TRBJ2-1; D is unclear. Trimming removed 5 bases from V and 0 bases from J, with 17 bases in between. Germline V gene data show CDR1 as DFQATT and CDR2 as SNEGSKA (reference sequence). The CDR3 is 16 amino acids. CDR3 region: CSAYDLGRSSYNEQFF. CDR3 DNA: TGCAGTGCTTACGATCTTGGGCGAAGCTCCTACAATGAGCAGTTCTTC.

The rearrangement joins TRBV24-1 to TRBJ2-5; TRBD2 is a possible D gene (5 bases). The CDR3 is 13 amino acids. The germline V gene has CDR1 KGHDR and CDR2 SFDVKD. The V gene lost 5 bases and the J gene lost 4 bases, with 10 bases spanning the gap. Here the CDR3 DNA reads TGTGCCACCAGTGGGGCAGGAGGAGAGACCCAGTACTTC. Its protein is CATSGAGGETQYF.

The rearrangement joins TRBV7-2 to TRBJ1-1; TRBD1 matches at 8 bases. There are 17 residues in the CDR3. The V gene's germline CDR1 is SGHTA and CDR2 FQGNSA. J gave up 1 base and V 5 bases, and 12 bases lay outside the gene matches. The DNA for the CDR3 is TGTGCCAGCAGCCCGGGACAGGCCCGTGTAGGGAACACTGAAGCTTTCTTT. This encodes CASSPGQARVGNTEAFF.

This chain joins TRBV12-3 or TRBV12-4 and TRBJ1-1; the D gene is possibly TRBD1 (5 bases). V lost 1 base and J lost 4, with 10 bases in between. The CDR3 extends over 14 amino acids. The chain's CDR3 is CASSLGGPGTEAFF. CDR3 nucleotide sequence: TGTGCCAGCAGTTTAGGGGGACCGGGCACTGAAGCTTTCTTT.

This clonotype was seen a few times. The chain joins TRBV20-1 to TRBJ2-1, with no clear D. Germline CDR1 DFQATT, CDR2 SNEGSKA (reference sequence). The CDR3 runs to 13 residues. V lost 6 bases and J 7 bases, leaving 16 bases between the germline ends. As DNA, the CDR3 is TGCAGTGCCCCTAGAGTAGGAATGAATGAGCAGTTCTTC. Encoded protein: CSAPRVGMNEQFF.

J is TRBJ1-5 and V is TRBV5-1; 10 bases map to TRBD1. The CDR3 covers 16 residues. Losses at the gene ends were 5 bases for V and 4 bases for J; bases not matched to a gene: 9. CDR1 is SGHRS and CDR2 is YFSETQ in the germline V gene. CDR3 region: CASSLHGQGENQPQHF. The DNA for the CDR3 is TGCGCCAGCAGTCTCCACGGACAGGGGGAAAATCAGCCCCAGCATTTT. The full variable domain, in which reference TRBV5-1 and TRBJ1-5 provide the parts outside the CDR3, is KAGVTQTPRYLIKTRGQQVTLSCSPISGHRSVSWYQQTPGQGLQFLFEYFSETQRNKGNFPGRFSGRQFSNSRSEMNVSTLELGDSALYLCASSLHGQGENQPQHFGDGTRLSIL.

The gene calls are TRBV5-4 and TRBJ2-1, with 7 bases fitting TRBD2. The ends lost 0 bases at V and 10 bases at J; junction bases unmatched: 4. Germline V gives CDR1 SGHNT, CDR2 YYREEE (reference sequence). The CDR3 loop spans 13 amino acids. The CDR3 is CASSLVYSGEQFF. Here the CDR3 DNA reads TGTGCCAGCAGCTTGGTTTATAGCGGGGAGCAGTTCTTC.

Only a few counts were recorded for this clonotype. The rearrangement uses TRBV6-2 or TRBV6-3 and TRBJ1-1; D not resolved. This CDR3 contains 15 residues. Germline loops: CDR1 MNHEY, CDR2 SVGEGT. V lost 4 bases to trimming and J lost 5 bases, with 17 bases between them. This CDR3 reads CASSLSRILRTEAFF. The CDR3 nucleotides read TGTGCCAGCAGTTTATCCCGGATTTTGAGAACTGAAGCTTTCTTT.

The table lists this clonotype with a few counts. The chain is built from TRBV10-2 and TRBJ1-1; D is uncertain. Deletions cut 7 bases from V and 4 bases from J, with 13 bases between. Germline CDR1 reads WSHSY; CDR2 reads SAAADI. There are 13 residues in the CDR3. In DNA, the CDR3 is TGCGCCAGCACAGTGGATATGGGCACTGAAGCTTTCTTT. This translates into CASTVDMGTEAFF.

This chain joins TRBV11-2 and TRBJ2-5; 12 positions agree with TRBD2. With 4 bases clipped from V and 5 bases from J, the junction kept 5 bases outside the gene matches. CDR3 length equals 15 residues. Germline V gene data show CDR1 as SGHAT and CDR2 as FQNNGV. The CDR3 nucleotides are TGTGCCAGCAGCTCGACTAGCGGGAGCGGGGAGACCCAGTACTTC. Encoded protein: CASSSTSGSGETQYF. The full variable domain, its missing parts supplied by reference TRBV11-2 and TRBJ2-5, is EAGVAQSPRYKIIEKRQSVAFWCNPISGHATLYWYQQILGQGPKLLIQFQNNGVVDDSQLPKDRFSAERLKGVDSTLKIQPAKLEDSAVYLCASSSTSGSGETQYFGPGTRLLVL.

The chain links TRBV7-6 to TRBJ2-7; the D gene could be TRBD1 or TRBD2 (5 bases each). The CDR3 has 15 residues. V lost 3 bases and J 6 bases, leaving 18 bases between the germline ends. Germline V gives CDR1 SGHVS, CDR2 FNYEAQ. The CDR3, as DNA: TGTGCCAGCAGCTTTCTAGCTGACTTAAGGGGCGAGCAGTACTTC. Translating it yields CASSFLADLRGEQYF.

The chain carries TRBV20-1 and TRBJ2-1, with TRBD2 matching over 11 bases. Germline V gene data show CDR1 as DFQATT and CDR2 as SNEGSKA (reference sequence). The J segment lost 8 bases and the V segment lost 6 bases, leaving 9 bases of the junction unmatched. The CDR3 loop spans 14 amino acids. CDR3 sequence (DNA): TGCAGTGCCTATAGCGGGAGGGGAATCTATGAGCAGTTCTTC. This sequence encodes CSAYSGRGIYEQFF.

This sequence joins TRBV20-1 and TRBJ2-7; 8 nucleotides match TRBD2. The CDR3 covers 15 residues. CDR1 is DFQATT, CDR2 SNEGSKA, per germline (reference sequence). After removal of 1 base from V and 0 bases from J, the junction contained 5 bases not matched to a gene. This CDR3 reads CSARAGGGPSYEQYF. DNA of the CDR3: TGCAGTGCTAGAGCCGGGGGGGGACCCTCCTACGAGCAGTACTTC.

The chain is built from TRBV12-3 or TRBV12-4 and TRBJ1-1; 9 bases line up with TRBD1. With V trimmed by 5 bases and J by 10 bases, 5 bases remained unmatched. The CDR3 loop spans 12 amino acids. As DNA, the CDR3 is TGTGCCAGCAGTGACAGGGGGAATCGAGCTTTCTTT. The encoded protein is CASSDRGNRAFF.

The V and J genes are TRBV7-9 and TRBJ2-3; tentatively, D is TRBD1 or TRBD2 (5 bases each). The CDR3 is 14 amino acids. Germline lookup yields CDR1 SEHNR and CDR2 FQNEAQ (reference sequence). V lost 6 bases to trimming and J lost 2 bases, with 12 bases between them. The CDR3 DNA reads TGTGCCAGCAGGTGGGACGGTAACACAGATACGCAGTATTTT. Protein: CASRWDGNTDTQYF.

The rearrangement links TRBV12-3 or TRBV12-4 to TRBJ2-1; TRBD1 matches 11 bases. V was pared by 6 bases and J by 8 bases, with 9 bases of the junction left unmatched. There are 15 residues in the CDR3. CDR3 nucleotide sequence: TGTGCCAGCAGCTCGGGACAGGGGGTTATGGATGAGCAGTTCTTC. This gives the protein CASSSGQGVMDEQFF.

The V call is TRBV4-1, the J call TRBJ1-5; D not certain. Germline V lookup: CDR1 MGHRA, CDR2 YSYEKL. Trimming removed 2 bases from V and 5 bases from J, with 10 bases in between. The CDR3 sequence is 14 residues long. CDR3 sequence (DNA): TGCGCCAGCAGCCAATCTGGCGAGTATCAGCCCCAGCATTTT. Its translation is CASSQSGEYQPQHF.

This chain links TRBV18 with TRBJ2-7; 8 nucleotides line up with TRBD2. V was pared by 6 bases and J by 5 bases, with 9 bases of the junction left unmatched. Germline CDR1 reads KGHSH; CDR2 reads LQKENI. The length of the CDR3 is 14 residues. DNA of the CDR3: TGTGCCAGCTCCCGAGCGGGAGAACGCCACGAGCAGTACTTC. This encodes CASSRAGERHEQYF.